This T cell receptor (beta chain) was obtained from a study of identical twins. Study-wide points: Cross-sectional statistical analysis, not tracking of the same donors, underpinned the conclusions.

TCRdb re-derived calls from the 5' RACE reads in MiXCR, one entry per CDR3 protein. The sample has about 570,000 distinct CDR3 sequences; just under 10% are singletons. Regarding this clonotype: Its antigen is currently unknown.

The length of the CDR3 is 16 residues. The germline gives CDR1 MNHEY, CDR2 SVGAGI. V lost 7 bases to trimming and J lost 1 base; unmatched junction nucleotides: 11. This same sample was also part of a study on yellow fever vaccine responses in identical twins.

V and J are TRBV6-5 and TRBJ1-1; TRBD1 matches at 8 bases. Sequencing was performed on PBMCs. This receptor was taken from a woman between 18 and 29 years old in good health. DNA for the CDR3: TGTGCCAGCAATTTTCCAGGGGGCGCCCGGAACACTGAAGCTTTCTTT. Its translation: CASNFPGGARNTEAFF.